A single sample gave rise to the 7 T cell receptor beta chains below, sequenced in a study of OX40 agonist ivuxolimab in advanced cancers. Profiled with immunoSEQ multiplex PCR; TCRdb holds only in-frame clones, not every one. Seen here are about 32,000 clones, roughly 84% observed once, and the top ten hold about 20%. The input for sequencing was CD4+ or CD8+ T cells sorted from blood, taken in a trial of the OX40 agonist ivuxolimab. The source of these receptors is an adult with an advanced solid tumor such as melanoma, head and neck, liver or kidney cancer.

The chain couples TRBV27 to TRBJ2-2; TRBD2 agrees at 12 bases. Per germline, CDR1 MNHEY and CDR2 SMNVEV (reference sequence). The CDR3 has 18 residues. V lost 10 bases to trimming and J lost 3 bases; unmatched junction nucleotides: 15. The CDR3 nucleotides read TGTGCCACCGGACAGGCCGCTAGCGGGAGGGCCGACACCGGGGAGCTGTTTTTT. Translating gives CATGQAASGRADTGELFF.

V gene TRBV4-1 combines with J gene TRBJ1-3, with a tentative D call TRBD1 (5 bases). This CDR3 comprises 16 residues. Germline CDR1 reads MGHRA; CDR2 reads YSYEKL. With 1 base removed from V and 2 bases from J, the gap between germline ends came to 12 bases. The CDR3 region has the DNA TGCGCCAGCAGCCAAGTTGGCCGGGACGCTGGAAACACCATATATTTT. The encoded protein is CASSQVGRDAGNTIYF.

The V gene is TRBV27, the J gene TRBJ2-5, with D perhaps TRBD1 or TRBD2 (6 bases each). Germline V CDR1 and CDR2: MNHEY, SMNVEV (reference sequence). V lost 5 bases and J lost 5, with 15 bases in between. This CDR3 comprises 14 residues. The CDR3 nucleotides are TGTGCCAGCAGTAGTCTAGGGGGGCACGAGACCCAGTACTTC. Its translation is CASSSLGGHETQYF.

This chain uses TRBV7-8 with TRBJ1-1, with D unresolved. CDR1 is SGHVS, CDR2 FQNEAQ, per germline. This CDR3 has 15 amino acids. V lost 3 bases and J 2 bases, leaving 13 bases between the germline ends. The CDR3 sequence: CASSFGLLKNTEAFF. For the CDR3, the DNA is TGTGCCAGCAGCTTTGGGCTTCTCAAAAACACTGAAGCTTTCTTT.

The rearrangement joins TRBV5-1 to TRBJ2-7, with TRBD1 as a possible D gene (6 bases). Looked up from germline, CDR1 is SGHRS and CDR2 is YFSETQ. The CDR3 totals 16 residues. V gave up 1 base and J gave up 2 bases, with 16 bases separating them. The chain's CDR3 is CASSLNFGRGTYEQYF. In DNA form, the CDR3 reads TGCGCCAGCAGCTTGAATTTCGGCAGGGGAACCTACGAGCAGTACTTC.

The chain combines TRBV28 with TRBJ2-7; TRBD1 matches 8 bases. CDR1 and CDR2 from the germline V gene are MDHEN and SYDVKM. With 7 bases clipped from V and 6 bases from J, the junction kept 17 bases outside the gene matches. The CDR3 spans 16 residues. CDR3 protein: CASNTPWTGYFSEQYF. Here the CDR3 DNA reads TGTGCCAGCAACACCCCCTGGACAGGGTATTTTTCCGAGCAGTACTTC.

The chain combines TRBV6-9 with TRBJ2-5; 11 nucleotides align to TRBD1. The end of the DNA is better explained by TRBJ2-7, so the J call may be wrong. Per germline, CDR1 MNHGY and CDR2 SVAAGI. The CDR3 consists of 15 residues. The chain's CDR3 is CASSYSGTGGYEQYF. Written as DNA, the CDR3 is TGTGCCAGCAGTTACTCCGGGACAGGGGGCTACGAGCAGTACTTC.